A selection of T cell receptor beta chains follows, all from one sample in a study of shared clonotypes between healthy human individuals. TCRdb keeps only in-frame clones here, not all; method: immunoSEQ multiplex PCR. This table holds more than 550,000 clones, 72% found once. Material: memory CD4+ T cells sorted from blood. These receptor sequences come from a woman aged 25-40 years in good health. The CDR3 runs from the conserved cysteine through the conserved F or W. Fields, in order: V gene, CDR3 length, clone size, J gene, D gene, CDR3 DNA, CDR3 protein. The D gene is left open where the match is weak. A clone size is listed for some rows: how often the clone was seen (once, few, many), or a class if it is expanded.

TRBV2	16	NA	TRBJ1-1	NA	TGTGCCAGCAGTGGGGGGCAGGCAGTACTGAACACTGAAGCTTTCTTT	CASSGGQAVLNTEAFF
TRBV4-1	15	NA	TRBJ1-5	NA	TGCGCCAGCAGCCAAGATCACGGAAGCAATCAGCCCCAGCATTTT	CASSQDHGSNQPQHF
TRBV6-5	14	NA	TRBJ2-7	NA	TGTGCCAGCAAGAGATCCGGCGGAGGCGACGAGCAGTACTTC	CASKRSGGGDEQYF
TRBV10-1	13	NA	TRBJ2-3	NA	TGCGCCAGCAGTGACGGTGGGTCGGATACGCAGTATTTT	CASSDGGSDTQYF
TRBV15	18	NA	TRBJ2-1	TRBD2	TGTGCCACCAGCAGAATAACTAGCGGTGTTACCCGCTACAATGAGCAGTTCTTC	CATSRITSGVTRYNEQFF
TRBV11-2	14	once	TRBJ2-7	NA	TGTGCCAGCAGCTTAAAGAGGGGCTCCTACGAGCAGTACTTC	CASSLKRGSYEQYF
TRBV13	16	NA	TRBJ2-7	TRBD2	TGTGCCAGCAGCTCAATAGCGGGAGGGGACTCCTACGAGCAGTACTTC	CASSSIAGGDSYEQYF
TRBV25-1	12	NA	TRBJ1-5	NA	TGTGCCAGCAGTGAAGGGCAACAGCCCCAGCATTTT	CASSEGQQPQHF
TRBV11-3	15	NA	TRBJ1-2	TRBD1	TGTGCCAGCAGCTCCCCCGGGACAGGGGCCTATGGCTACACCTTC	CASSSPGTGAYGYTF
TRBV4-1	16	NA	TRBJ1-4	NA	TGCGCCAGCAGCCAAGATGGGGCGGGGCCTAATGAAAAACTGTTTTTT	CASSQDGAGPNEKLFF
TRBV29-1	15	NA	TRBJ1-2	NA	TGCAGCGTCCGAAGTCCACTGGGGGGGACTTATGGCTACACCTTC	CSVRSPLGGTYGYTF
TRBV6-5	13	NA	TRBJ2-5	NA	TGTGCCAGCAGTTACGCCTGGGAGGAGACCCAGTACTTC	CASSYAWEETQYF
TRBV2	14	NA	TRBJ1-5	TRBD1	TGTGCCAGCAGTTCGGACAGGGGCTATCAGCCCCAGCATTTT	CASSSDRGYQPQHF
TRBV19	13	NA	TRBJ1-1	NA	TGTGCCAGTAGCGGCAGAATGAACACTGAAGCTTTCTTT	CASSGRMNTEAFF
TRBV9	13	NA	TRBJ2-5	TRBD2	TGTGCCAGCAGCCCCCGGGGAGGGGAGACCCAGTACTTC	CASSPRGGETQYF
TRBV5-1	12	NA	TRBJ1-1	NA	TGCGCCAGCAGCACGGTGGGCACTGAAGCTTTCTTT	CASSTVGTEAFF
TRBV4-1	17	NA	TRBJ1-1	TRBD1	TGCGCCAGCAGCCAAATGGGACAGAGAAAAGCGAACACTGAAGCTTTCTTT	CASSQMGQRKANTEAFF
TRBV2	17	NA	TRBJ2-3	TRBD2	TGTGCCAGCAGTGAAGCGGGGACTAGCGGGATGGGAGATACGCAGTATTTT	CASSEAGTSGMGDTQYF
TRBV7-9	16	once	TRBJ2-3	NA	TGTGCCAGCAGTCCCCCCCGCCGTATCGGCACAGATACGCAGTATTTT	CASSPPRRIGTDTQYF
TRBV5-1	16	NA	TRBJ1-4	NA	TGCGCCAGCAGCTTAGATGGGGGCACGACTAATGAAAAACTGTTTTTT	CASSLDGGTTNEKLFF
TRBV27	13	NA	TRBJ2-7	TRBD1	TGTGCCAGCAAGGGGGACAGGCCTCTCGAGCAGTACTTC	CASKGDRPLEQYF
TRBV5-1	14	NA	TRBJ1-1	NA	TGCGCCAGCAGCTCCAGAGACAGAGACACTGAAGCTTTCTTT	CASSSRDRDTEAFF
TRBV6-5	14	NA	TRBJ2-2	NA	TGTGCCAGCAGTCAATCATGGGTCTCCGGGGAGCTGTTTTTT	CASSQSWVSGELFF
TRBV2	15	NA	TRBJ1-5	TRBD1	TGTGCCAGCAGTGTAGAGACAGGGGCACCACAGCCCCAGCATTTT	CASSVETGAPQPQHF
TRBV11-2	15	NA	TRBJ2-7	NA	TGTGCCAGCAGCTCCTCGGGGCCGGGGCCTTACGAGCAGTACTTC	CASSSSGPGPYEQYF
TRBV7-2	17	NA	TRBJ2-7	TRBD2	TGTGCCAGCAGCTTACATAGGACTAGCGGGACATCCTACGAGCAGTACTTC	CASSLHRTSGTSYEQYF
TRBV11-2	14	NA	TRBJ1-2	NA	TGTGCCAGCAGCTTAGGGCAGTTGGTTGATGGCTACACCTTC	CASSLGQLVDGYTF
TRBV5-4	13	NA	TRBJ2-6	NA	TGTGCCAGCAGCTTGCGTGGGGCCAACGTCCTGACTTTC	CASSLRGANVLTF
TRBV14	18	NA	TRBJ1-3	TRBD1	TGTGCCAGCAGCCAAGATAAGACTTCGGACAGGGGAAGAAACACCATATATTTT	CASSQDKTSDRGRNTIYF
TRBV29-1	15	NA	TRBJ2-5	TRBD1	TGCAGCGCCCCAACAACCGGGACAGGGGTTTCGACCCAGTACTTC	CSAPTTGTGVSTQYF
TRBV4-2	16	once	TRBJ2-5	TRBD2	TGTGCCAGCAGCCAAGGTCTTTCGGGAGGGCCAGGGACCCAGTACTTC	CASSQGLSGGPGTQYF
TRBV29-1	16	NA	TRBJ2-1	TRBD2	TGCAGCGTAGCCCTTCTAGCGGGAGGATTTTACAATGAGCAGTTCTTC	CSVALLAGGFYNEQFF
TRBV7-9	15	NA	TRBJ1-1	TRBD1	TGTGCCAGCAGCCCAGAGGGACAGGCGAACACTGAAGCTTTCTTT	CASSPEGQANTEAFF
TRBV2	14	NA	TRBJ2-2	NA	TGTGCCAGCAGTGACAGGGGGGGCACCGGGGAGCTGTTTTTT	CASSDRGGTGELFF
TRBV5-1	17	few	TRBJ1-5	NA	TGCGCCAGCAGCTTGGACCTACGATGGGATAGCAATCAGCCCCAGCATTTT	CASSLDLRWDSNQPQHF
TRBV13	13	NA	TRBJ2-1	NA	TGTGCCAGCAGCTCGATGGGGCTCAATGAGCAGTTCTTC	CASSSMGLNEQFF
TRBV21-1	15	NA	TRBJ2-3	NA	TGTGCCAGCAGCAAATTGGGGGAGGGGGAAGATACGCAGTATTTT	CASSKLGEGEDTQYF
TRBV4-1	16	once	TRBJ1-3	NA	TGCGCCAGCAGCCATTGGCCGGAAAGCTCTGGAAACACCATATATTTT	CASSHWPESSGNTIYF
TRBV5-1	15	NA	TRBJ2-1	TRBD2	TGCGCCAGCAGCTTGGGTAGCGGGAGTCTCAATGAGCAGTTCTTC	CASSLGSGSLNEQFF
TRBV30	14	NA	TRBJ2-3	TRBD2	TGTGCCTGGAAGTCTAGCGGGGGGGATGGTACGCAGTATTTT	CAWKSSGGDGTQYF
TRBV27	16	NA	TRBJ2-7	TRBD2	TGTGCCAGCAGTTTATCGGGAGCGGGAAAGGGGAACGAGCAGTACTTC	CASSLSGAGKGNEQYF
TRBV7-2	13	NA	TRBJ2-1	NA	TGTGCCAGCAGCTTTCGCTCCCGGGGTGGGGTGTTCTTC	CASSFRSRGGVFF
TRBV11-1	14	few	TRBJ1-1	NA	TGTGCCAGCAGCTTAGCCCGTCTGAACACTGAAGCTTTCTTT	CASSLARLNTEAFF
TRBV9	18	NA	TRBJ2-1	TRBD1	TGTGCCAGCAGTATCGGGACAGGGGGTAATTCACCGTACAATGAGCAGTTCTTC	CASSIGTGGNSPYNEQFF
TRBV7-9	17	many	TRBJ2-1	TRBD2	TGTGCCAGCAGCTTAGTTCGGAGCGGGAGGGCGAAAAATGAGCAGTTCTTC	CASSLVRSGRAKNEQFF
TRBV28	16	NA	TRBJ1-5	NA	TGTGCCAGCAGTTTTTTGACAGGTATCGGGAATCAGCCCCAGCATTTT	CASSFLTGIGNQPQHF
TRBV27	16	NA	TRBJ2-2	NA	TGTGCCAGCAGCCAACAGGAACCCCCGAACACCGGGGAGCTGTTTTTT	CASSQQEPPNTGELFF
TRBV6-1	17	NA	TRBJ2-7	NA	TGTGCCAGCAGTGCAAACTACCGGAGGCAGAGCTCCTACGAGCAGTACTTC	CASSANYRRQSSYEQYF
TRBV10-1	14	NA	TRBJ1-1	NA	TGCGCCAGCAGTCAGGCCTATACGGGATCTGAAGCTTTCTTT	CASSQAYTGSEAFF
TRBV29-1	12	NA	TRBJ2-5	NA	TGCAGCGTTGGGGCCCTGTCGGAGACCCAGTACTTC	CSVGALSETQYF